This T cell receptor beta chain was obtained from a study of cytomegalovirus exposure and HLA in healthy donors. Study-wide background: Earlier, some 180 million T cells were analyzed, and some 120 million unique TCR beta sequences were found among them. General study points: Immune exposure was documented only through CMV serostatus.

About this clone itself: Antigen: not known.

V dropped 6 bases and J dropped 4 bases, with 14 bases sitting between them. Looked up from germline, CDR1 is SEHNR and CDR2 is FQNEAQ (reference sequence). This CDR3 contains 14 residues. Researchers ran the PCR with 60 Vbeta and 13 Jbeta primers. Authors' processing steps: Roughly 73 million unique TCR beta chains, roughly 11 million of them shared, were counted by a later analysis. Sequencing was performed with immunoSEQ multiplex PCR; in TCRdb, only in-frame clones are kept and a portion is missing. That table furnishes V, J and clone size, whereas the DNA furnished D and trimming. Among around 91,000 clones listed, 64% were seen once.

The TCR comes from a human donor in good health. The material sequenced was PBMCs. The genes are TRBV7-9 and TRBJ2-3; D call uncertain. The CDR3, as DNA: TGTGCCAGCAGGTTCGGAGTGAGCGCAGATACGCAGTATTTT. Protein: CASRFGVSADTQYF. The complete variable domain, with remaining parts taken from reference TRBV7-9 and TRBJ2-3, reads DTGVSQNPRHKITKRGQNVTFRCDPISEHNRLYWYRQTLGQGPEFLTYFQNEAQLEKSRLLSDRFSAERPKGSFSTLEIQRTEQGDSAMYLCASRFGVSADTQYFGPGTRLTVL.